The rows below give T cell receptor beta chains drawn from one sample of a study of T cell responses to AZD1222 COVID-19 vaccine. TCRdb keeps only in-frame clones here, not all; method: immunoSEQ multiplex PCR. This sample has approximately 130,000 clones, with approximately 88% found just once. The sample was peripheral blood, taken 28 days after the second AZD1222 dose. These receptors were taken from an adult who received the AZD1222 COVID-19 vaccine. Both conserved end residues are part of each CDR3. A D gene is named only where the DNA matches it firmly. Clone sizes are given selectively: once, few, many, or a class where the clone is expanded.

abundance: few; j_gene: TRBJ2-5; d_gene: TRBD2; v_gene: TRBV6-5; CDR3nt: TGTGCCAGCAGTTACCAGGGACTAGCGGCGGGGGAGACCCAGTACTTC; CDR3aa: CASSYQGLAAGETQYF
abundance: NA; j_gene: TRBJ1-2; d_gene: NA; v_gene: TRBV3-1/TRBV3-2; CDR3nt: TGTGCCAGCAGCCAAAAAAGTTTCAAATCTCCCTACACCTTC; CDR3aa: CASSQKSFKSPYTF
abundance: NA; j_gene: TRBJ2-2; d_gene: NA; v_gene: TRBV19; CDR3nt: TGTGCCAGTACCAGGGTGTGGGGGCGCACCGGGGAGCTGTTTTTT; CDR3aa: CASTRVWGRTGELFF
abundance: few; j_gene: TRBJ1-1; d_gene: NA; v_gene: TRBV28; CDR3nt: TGTGCCAGCAGTTTATTAGGCAGGGCTTCGTACACTGAAGCTTTCTTT; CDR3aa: CASSLLGRASYTEAFF
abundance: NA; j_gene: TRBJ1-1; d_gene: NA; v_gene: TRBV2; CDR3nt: TGTGCCAGCAGTCGGAACCCTGAAGCTTTCTTT; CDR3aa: CASSRNPEAFF
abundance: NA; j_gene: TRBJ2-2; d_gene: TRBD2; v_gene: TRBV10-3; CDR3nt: TGTGCCATCAGGGGACTAGCGGGACGGGGAGCCGGGGAGCTGTTTTTT; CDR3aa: CAIRGLAGRGAGELFF
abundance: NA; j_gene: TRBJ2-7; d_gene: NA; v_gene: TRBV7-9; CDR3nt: TGTGCCAGCAGCTTATCGGGGTCCGAGCAGTACTTC; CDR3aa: CASSLSGSEQYF
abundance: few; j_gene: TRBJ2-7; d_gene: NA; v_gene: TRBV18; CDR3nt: TGTGCCAGCTCACCACCGGCCGGGTCTTACGAGCAGTACTTC; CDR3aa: CASSPPAGSYEQYF
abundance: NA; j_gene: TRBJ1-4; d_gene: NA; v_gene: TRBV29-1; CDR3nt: TGCAGCGTTCTAGGGGCAACTAATGAAAAACTGTTTTTT; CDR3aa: CSVLGATNEKLFF
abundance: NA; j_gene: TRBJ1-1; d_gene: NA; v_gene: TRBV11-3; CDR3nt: TGTGCCAGCAGCTTAGTTACATGGGCCAGGGGATGGACTGAAGCTTTCTTT; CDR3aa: CASSLVTWARGWTEAFF
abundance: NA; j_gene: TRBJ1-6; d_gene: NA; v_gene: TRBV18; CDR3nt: TGTGCCAGCTCACCATTGACGTGGAGCTCCTATAATTCACCCCTCCACTTT; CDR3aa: CASSPLTWSSYNSPLHF
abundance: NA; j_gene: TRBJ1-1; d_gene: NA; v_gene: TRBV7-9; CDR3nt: TGTGCCAGCAGCCCACCGCCCTGGAGGGTCGATAGCACTGAAGCTTTCTTT; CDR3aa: CASSPPPWRVDSTEAFF
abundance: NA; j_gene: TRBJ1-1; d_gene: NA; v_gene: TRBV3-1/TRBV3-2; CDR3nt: TGTGCCAGCAGCTACTCGGGGCGGACTGAAGCTTTCTTT; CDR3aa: CASSYSGRTEAFF
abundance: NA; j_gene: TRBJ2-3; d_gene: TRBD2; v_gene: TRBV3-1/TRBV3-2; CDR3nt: TGTGCCAGCAGCCAGACTGGAACAGCGGGGGGTTACACAGATACGCAGTATTTT; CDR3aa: CASSQTGTAGGYTDTQYF
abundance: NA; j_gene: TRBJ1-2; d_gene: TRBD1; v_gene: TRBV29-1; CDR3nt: TGCAGCGGTTACAGGACAGGAGATAACTATGGCTACACCTTC; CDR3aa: CSGYRTGDNYGYTF
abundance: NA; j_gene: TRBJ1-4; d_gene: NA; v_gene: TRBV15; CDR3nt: TGTGCCACCAGCGAAATGCGGGGGGCACCTAATGAAAAACTGTTTTTT; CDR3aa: CATSEMRGAPNEKLFF
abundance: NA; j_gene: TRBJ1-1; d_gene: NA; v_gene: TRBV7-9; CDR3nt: TGTGCCAGCAGCTCACCCACTTGGCAGTTCATGAACACTGAAGCTTTCTTT; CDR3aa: CASSSPTWQFMNTEAFF
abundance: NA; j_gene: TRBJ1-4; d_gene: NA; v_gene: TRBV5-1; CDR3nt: TGCGCCAGCAGTCTCCCGTCCAGGGGAAATGAAAAACTGTTTTTT; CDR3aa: CASSLPSRGNEKLFF
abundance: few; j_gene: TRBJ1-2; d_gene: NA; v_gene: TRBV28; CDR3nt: TGTGCCGTACATGTTGGATATGGCTACACCTTC; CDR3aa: CAVHVGYGYTF
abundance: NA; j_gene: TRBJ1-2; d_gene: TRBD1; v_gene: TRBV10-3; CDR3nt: TGTGCCATCAGTGGGGACAGAATCTATGGCTACACCTTC; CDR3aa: CAISGDRIYGYTF
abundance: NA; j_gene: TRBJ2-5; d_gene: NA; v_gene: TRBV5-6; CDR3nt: TGTGCCAGCAGCTTGGGGGGCCGGCAAGAGACCCAGTACTTC; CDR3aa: CASSLGGRQETQYF
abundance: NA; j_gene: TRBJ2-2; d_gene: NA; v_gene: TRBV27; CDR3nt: TGTGCCAGCAGTCAAGGCACCGGGGAGCTGTTTTTT; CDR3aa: CASSQGTGELFF
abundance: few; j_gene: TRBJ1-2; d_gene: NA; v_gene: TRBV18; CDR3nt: TGTGCCAGCTCACCACCGGACCCGGGCTATGGCTACACCTTC; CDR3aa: CASSPPDPGYGYTF
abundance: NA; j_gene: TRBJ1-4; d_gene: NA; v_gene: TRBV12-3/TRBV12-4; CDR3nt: TGTGCCAGCAGTAATGGTGAAAAACTGTTTTTT; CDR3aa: CASSNGEKLFF